A selection of T cell receptor beta chains follows, all from one sample in a study of T cell repertoires in ileal Crohn's disease. Libraries were prepared by immunoSEQ multiplex PCR; TCRdb keeps only in-frame clonotypes and omits some of them. Among thousands of clones, about 80% were seen once, and the ten largest hold roughly 13%. The sequenced sample consisted of ileal tissue. These receptor sequences come from an adult with Crohn's disease. Each CDR3 is given with its conserved first and last residue. The D gene is left open where the match is weak. Rows give clone size only sometimes, using once, few, many, or a class for an expanded clone.

J gene	D gene	V gene	clone size	CDR3 protein	CDR3 DNA
TRBJ2-7	NA	TRBV2	NA	CASSVGQEGRQYF	TGTGCCAGCAGCGTGGGACAAGAAGGTCGGCAGTACTTC
TRBJ2-5	NA	TRBV5-1	NA	CASSLVPGKQTQYF	TGCGCCAGCAGCTTGGTCCCAGGGAAGCAGACCCAGTACTTC
TRBJ1-6	TRBD1	TRBV11-2	NA	CASSSRTGGSSYNSPLHF	TGTGCCAGCAGCTCGAGAACAGGGGGGAGCTCCTATAATTCACCCCTCCACTTT
TRBJ2-5	NA	TRBV7-6	NA	CASSFQSRVYFGAQYF	TGTGCCAGCAGTTTTCAATCTCGGGTGTACTTCGGGGCCCAGTACTTC
TRBJ2-5	NA	TRBV6-6	NA	CASSYGLAETQYF	TGTGCCAGCAGTTACGGGCTAGCCGAGACCCAGTACTTC
TRBJ2-3	TRBD1	TRBV7-2	NA	CASSRDRDTDTQYF	TGTGCCAGCAGTAGGGACAGGGATACAGATACGCAGTATTTT
TRBJ1-1	TRBD1	TRBV5-4	NA	CASSWGQREAFF	TGTGCCAGCAGCTGGGGACAGAGAGAAGCTTTCTTT
TRBJ2-2	NA	TRBV5-4	NA	CASSLSTGTGELFF	TGTGCCAGCAGCTTGAGTACGGGAACCGGGGAGCTGTTTTTT
TRBJ1-3	TRBD1	TRBV5-1	NA	CASRPDRAGNTIYF	TGCGCCAGCCGACCCGACAGGGCTGGAAACACCATATATTTT
TRBJ1-2	NA	TRBV5-1	NA	CASSGHNPDYGYTF	TGCGCCAGCAGCGGACACAACCCAGACTATGGCTACACCTTC
TRBJ1-1	TRBD1	TRBV6-1	few	CASGGTGASNTEAFF	TGTGCCAGCGGGGGGACAGGAGCCTCGAACACTGAAGCTTTCTTT
TRBJ2-5	TRBD1	TRBV29-1	NA	CSVRQGQETQYF	TGCAGCGTTCGACAGGGCCAAGAGACCCAGTACTTC
TRBJ2-7	TRBD2	TRBV28	large	CASRLAGGQGEQYF	TGTGCCAGCAGATTAGCGGGAGGGCAGGGCGAGCAGTACTTC
TRBJ2-3	TRBD1	TRBV5-1	NA	CASSGGTGITTDTQYF	TGCGCCAGCAGCGGGGGGACAGGGATAACCACAGATACGCAGTATTTT
TRBJ1-2	TRBD1	TRBV6-6	NA	CASSGTGGDGYTF	TGTGCCAGTTCCGGGACAGGGGGCGATGGCTACACCTTC
TRBJ2-1	NA	TRBV5-1	NA	CASSFGGSSYNEQFF	TGCGCCAGCAGCTTCGGGGGAAGCTCCTACAATGAGCAGTTCTTC
TRBJ1-4	NA	TRBV7-6	NA	CASSLVPLREKLFF	TGTGCCAGCAGCTTAGTCCCCCTGAGGGAAAAACTGTTTTTT
TRBJ2-7	NA	TRBV25-1	NA	CASSAPGELEQYF	TGTGCCAGCAGCGCCCCCGGGGAACTCGAGCAGTACTTC
TRBJ2-2	NA	TRBV6-1	once	CASSERGLGGELFF	TGTGCCAGCAGTGAGAGAGGACTGGGCGGGGAGCTGTTTTTT
TRBJ2-3	TRBD2	TRBV29-1	NA	CSVSSGGGTDTQYF	TGCAGCGTTTCTAGCGGGGGAGGCACAGATACGCAGTATTTT
TRBJ2-2	TRBD2	TRBV5-1	NA	CASSRRGLAGGPGTGELFF	TGCGCCAGCAGCCGGAGGGGACTAGCGGGGGGGCCGGGCACCGGGGAGCTGTTTTTT
TRBJ2-1	TRBD1	TRBV7-2	NA	CASSLRQGARDEQFF	TGTGCCAGCAGCCTCCGACAGGGGGCAAGGGATGAGCAGTTCTTC
TRBJ2-3	NA	TRBV2	NA	CASSEMMEETTSTDTQYF	TGTGCCAGCAGTGAAATGATGGAGGAGACTACTAGCACAGATACGCAGTATTTT
TRBJ2-1	NA	TRBV4-3	NA	CASSQDRGLEVEQFF	TGCGCCAGCAGCCAAGATCGAGGCCTAGAGGTTGAGCAGTTCTTC
TRBJ2-1	TRBD2	TRBV6-1	once	CATMGLVGYNEQFF	TGTGCCACTATGGGACTAGTCGGCTACAATGAGCAGTTCTTC
TRBJ1-4	NA	TRBV18	NA	CASSPSGNEKLFF	TGTGCCAGCTCACCTTCAGGGAATGAAAAACTGTTTTTT